The source of this T cell receptor (beta chain) is a study of blood T cell repertoires in COVID-19. Whole-study context: From the United States, Italy and Spain came samples of acute and convalescent COVID-19.

Unmatched junction bases numbered 8, after V lost 5 bases and J lost 2 bases. The germline gives CDR1 MNHEY, CDR2 SMNVEV (reference sequence). The length of the CDR3 is 15 residues. Per the original data handling: Estimation of nucleated cell counts was performed using reference gene primer amplification. Repertoires were generated with immunoSEQ multiplex PCR, while TCRdb's copy carries only in-frame clones and drops some. V, J and clone size are taken as reported in that table, and D and trimming were inferred from the DNA itself. The table records about 110,000 clones, about 85% of them present only once.

Sequences were obtained from peripheral blood. V and J are TRBV27 and TRBJ2-7; 8 nucleotides agree with TRBD2. This TCR was sampled from a human donor in a cohort sampled during active COVID-19. DNA for the CDR3: TGTGCCAGCAGTCGCCAAGCGGGAGACCCCTACGAGCAGTACTTC. This codes for CASSRQAGDPYEQYF.